This T cell receptor (beta chain) was observed in a study of T cells in Graves' hyperthyroidism and ophthalmopathy. About the research overall: The authors collected peripheral blood at initial diagnosis, before any treatment.

PBMCs were sourced from less than 12 ml fresh peripheral blood. There are 10 residues in the CDR3. The germline V gene encodes CDR1 DFQATT and CDR2 SNEGSKA (reference sequence). On this clonotype: Its matching antigen is unknown. At one boundary the junction diverges from the germline segment, which might be a read error.

Study-wide points: Most thyroid clonotypes that were expanded above 0.001 also turned up in blood. The model foresaw ophthalmopathy a median roughly 6.6 months prior to onset.

RNA transcripts provided the source from which TCR beta CDR3 regions were amplified. TCR CDR3 regions were first amplified by RT-PCR with HTBI primers. TCRdb re-called the multiplex PCR reads with MiXCR, one entry per CDR3 protein. The sample includes a few hundred thousand distinct CDR3 sequences, 15% to 19% seen only once; the top ten take around 30%. The receptor was isolated from a woman younger than 35 with Graves' hyperthyroidism that later progressed to Graves' ophthalmopathy. Sequencing used blood. This sequence joins TRBV20-1 and TRBJ2-7; no firm D call. CDR3 nucleotides: TGCAGTGCTAGCCCCTACGAGCGGTACTTC. Amino acid sequence: CSASPYERYF.